This TCR beta chain is from a study of blood T cell repertoires in COVID-19. Study overall: Whether acute or convalescent, the COVID-19 samples came from the United States, Italy and Spain. Nucleic acid was either cDNA or gDNA, and it came from T cells, B-cell-depleted T cells, or PBMCs.

Original processing methods: Reference gene primer amplification gave nucleated cell count estimates. TCRdb keeps only in-frame clones here, not all; method: immunoSEQ multiplex PCR. Clone size and V and J calls were adopted from that table, with D and trimming inferred from the DNA. Of approximately 82,000 clones detected, roughly 80% appear once; the ten largest clones hold about a third. V lost 0 bases, J lost 6 bases, and 8 bases lay in between. Germline lookup yields CDR1 WNHNN and CDR2 SYGVQD (reference sequence). The CDR3 is 14 amino acids. Sequenced: peripheral blood. The TCR comes from a woman between 65 and 79 years old with acute or convalescent COVID-19. The chain couples TRBV10-1 to TRBJ1-4; the D gene is possibly TRBD1 (5 bases). The CDR3 DNA sequence: TGCGCCAGCAGTGAGTCGGGCAGGGATGAAAAACTGTTTTTT. Amino acids: CASSESGRDEKLFF.